These T cell receptor beta chains were read from a single sample in a study of early T cells in non-severe SARS-CoV-2 infection. TCRdb reprocessed the 5' RACE reads via MiXCR and lists one record per CDR3 protein. The table includes 50,000 to 60,000 distinct CDR3 sequences, 6.5% to 8.5% detected once. Specimen: whole blood. The receptors derive from an adult who was a healthcare worker with PCR-confirmed SARS-CoV-2 infection or an uninfected control (not recorded which). CDR3s include the opening cysteine and the closing phenylalanine or tryptophan. A D gene is named only where the DNA matches it firmly. Not all rows give a size; the values are once, few, many and, for expanded clones, a class.

clone size: many; D gene: TRBD2; V gene: TRBV7-3; J gene: TRBJ2-1; CDR3 protein: CASSANGVAGGIRNEQFF; CDR3 DNA: TGTGCCAGCAGCGCTAACGGGGTAGCGGGAGGTATCAGGAATGAGCAGTTCTTC
clone size: .; D gene: TRBD1; V gene: TRBV7-7; J gene: TRBJ2-3; CDR3 protein: CASSPGTGYTDTQYF; CDR3 DNA: TGTGCCAGCAGCCCCGGGACAGGATACACAGATACGCAGTATTTT
clone size: many; D gene: .; V gene: TRBV4-2; J gene: TRBJ2-1; CDR3 protein: CASSLYNEQFF; CDR3 DNA: TGTGCCAGCAGCTTGTACAATGAGCAGTTCTTC
clone size: once; D gene: .; V gene: TRBV7-9; J gene: TRBJ2-5; CDR3 protein: CASSSTSRGETQYF; CDR3 DNA: TGTGCCAGCAGCTCCACTAGCAGGGGAGAGACCCAGTACTTC
clone size: many; D gene: .; V gene: TRBV10-1; J gene: TRBJ2-7; CDR3 protein: CASSEGFGAYEQYF; CDR3 DNA: TGCGCCAGCAGTGAAGGGTTTGGGGCCTACGAGCAGTACTTC
clone size: .; D gene: .; V gene: TRBV20-1; J gene: TRBJ2-7; CDR3 protein: CSADDRTYEQYF; CDR3 DNA: TGCAGTGCTGACGACAGAACCTACGAGCAGTACTTC
clone size: many; D gene: .; V gene: TRBV6-5; J gene: TRBJ2-5; CDR3 protein: CATQGQGTQYF; CDR3 DNA: TGTGCCACACAGGGTCAGGGGACCCAGTACTTC
clone size: many; D gene: .; V gene: TRBV28; J gene: TRBJ1-3; CDR3 protein: CASSSRDSGNTIYF; CDR3 DNA: TGTGCCAGCAGTTCGCGGGATTCTGGAAACACCATATATTTT
clone size: many; D gene: TRBD2; V gene: TRBV30; J gene: TRBJ2-7; CDR3 protein: CACRLAGPDEQYF; CDR3 DNA: TGTGCCTGCAGACTAGCGGGACCGGACGAGCAGTACTTC
clone size: few; D gene: .; V gene: TRBV9; J gene: TRBJ2-2; CDR3 protein: CASSVTTGGAVANTGELFF; CDR3 DNA: TGTGCCAGCAGCGTAACCACAGGGGGGGCTGTCGCGAACACCGGGGAGCTGTTTTTT
clone size: many; D gene: TRBD1; V gene: TRBV20-1; J gene: TRBJ2-7; CDR3 protein: CSTPGQGLKSSYEQYF; CDR3 DNA: TGCAGTACCCCGGGACAGGGATTAAAGAGCTCCTACGAGCAGTACTTC
clone size: many; D gene: .; V gene: TRBV7-7; J gene: TRBJ2-1; CDR3 protein: CASSPRDSYNEQFF; CDR3 DNA: TGTGCCAGCAGCCCCCGGGACTCATACAATGAGCAGTTCTTC
clone size: few; D gene: TRBD2; V gene: TRBV5-1; J gene: TRBJ2-6; CDR3 protein: CASSLVLAGAGANVLTF; CDR3 DNA: TGCGCCAGCAGCTTGGTCCTAGCGGGAGCTGGGGCCAACGTCCTGACTTTC
clone size: few; D gene: .; V gene: TRBV21-1; J gene: TRBJ2-4; CDR3 protein: CASSKGGGRQGSAKNIQYF; CDR3 DNA: TGTGCCAGCAGCAAAGGAGGGGGACGACAGGGGTCCGCCAAAAACATTCAGTACTTC
clone size: .; D gene: .; V gene: TRBV2; J gene: TRBJ1-5; CDR3 protein: CASTPQGNHPQHF; CDR3 DNA: TGTGCCAGCACCCCCCAGGGCAATCACCCCCAGCATTTT
clone size: few; D gene: TRBD2; V gene: TRBV7-3; J gene: TRBJ2-2; CDR3 protein: CASSLGTTNTGELFF; CDR3 DNA: TGTGCCAGCAGCTTAGGGACTACGAACACCGGGGAGCTGTTTTTT
clone size: few; D gene: .; V gene: TRBV29-1; J gene: TRBJ1-2; CDR3 protein: CSVEGNNYGYTF; CDR3 DNA: TGCAGCGTTGAAGGGAACAACTATGGCTACACCTTC
clone size: few; D gene: .; V gene: TRBV24-1; J gene: TRBJ2-3; CDR3 protein: CATSKWGGTDTQYF; CDR3 DNA: TGTGCCACCAGTAAGTGGGGCGGCACAGATACGCAGTATTTT
clone size: .; D gene: .; V gene: TRBV7-2; J gene: TRBJ2-3; CDR3 protein: CASSLMTASTDTQYF; CDR3 DNA: TGTGCCAGCAGCTTAATGACGGCTAGCACAGATACGCAGTATTTT
clone size: many; D gene: TRBD1; V gene: TRBV7-2; J gene: TRBJ1-5; CDR3 protein: CASSLKTGSNQPQHF; CDR3 DNA: TGTGCCAGCAGCTTAAAGACAGGGAGCAATCAGCCCCAGCATTTT
clone size: .; D gene: .; V gene: TRBV7-2; J gene: TRBJ1-4; CDR3 protein: CASSIPETNEKLFF; CDR3 DNA: TGTGCCAGCAGCATCCCGGAAACTAATGAAAAACTGTTTTTT
clone size: .; D gene: .; V gene: TRBV29-1; J gene: TRBJ1-2; CDR3 protein: CSVVPSQGGYTF; CDR3 DNA: TGCAGCGTTGTTCCCTCACAGGGAGGCTACACCTTC
clone size: .; D gene: .; V gene: TRBV6-6; J gene: TRBJ2-7; CDR3 protein: CASSYGPGSINEQYF; CDR3 DNA: TGTGCCAGCAGTTACGGGCCCGGGAGCATCAACGAGCAGTACTTC
clone size: .; D gene: .; V gene: TRBV20-1; J gene: TRBJ2-1; CDR3 protein: CSARRGNEQFF; CDR3 DNA: TGCAGTGCTAGAAGGGGTAATGAGCAGTTCTTC
clone size: .; D gene: TRBD2; V gene: TRBV20-1; J gene: TRBJ2-7; CDR3 protein: CSGLAGGNSYEQYF; CDR3 DNA: TGCAGCGGACTAGCGGGCGGAAACTCCTACGAGCAGTACTTC
clone size: many; D gene: .; V gene: TRBV7-7; J gene: TRBJ1-5; CDR3 protein: CASSPKNQPQHF; CDR3 DNA: TGTGCCAGCAGCCCCAAGAATCAGCCCCAGCATTTT
clone size: many; D gene: .; V gene: TRBV25-1; J gene: TRBJ2-6; CDR3 protein: CASSAEGHHSGANVLTF; CDR3 DNA: TGTGCCAGCAGTGCCGAGGGACATCACTCTGGGGCCAACGTCCTGACTTTC
clone size: many; D gene: .; V gene: TRBV28; J gene: TRBJ1-1; CDR3 protein: CASSLGNTEAFF; CDR3 DNA: TGTGCCAGCAGTTTAGGGAACACTGAAGCTTTCTTT
clone size: many; D gene: .; V gene: TRBV28; J gene: TRBJ1-6; CDR3 protein: CASSFVVWGANSPLHF; CDR3 DNA: TGTGCCAGCAGTTTTGTTGTTTGGGGAGCCAATTCACCCCTCCACTTT